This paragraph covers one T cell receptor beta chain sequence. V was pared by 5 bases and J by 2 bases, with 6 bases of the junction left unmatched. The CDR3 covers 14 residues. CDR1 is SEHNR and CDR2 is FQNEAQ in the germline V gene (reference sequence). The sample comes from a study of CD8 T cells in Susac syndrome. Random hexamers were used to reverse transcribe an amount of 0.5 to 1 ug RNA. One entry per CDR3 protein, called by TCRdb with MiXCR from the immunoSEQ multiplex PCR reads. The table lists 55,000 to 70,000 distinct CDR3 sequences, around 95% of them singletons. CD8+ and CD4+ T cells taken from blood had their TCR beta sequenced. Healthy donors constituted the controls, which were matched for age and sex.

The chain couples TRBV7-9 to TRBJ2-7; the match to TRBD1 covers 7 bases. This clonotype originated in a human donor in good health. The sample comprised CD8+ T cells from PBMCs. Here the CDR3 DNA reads TGTGCCAGCAGCGCAGCCGGACAGGCCTACGAGCAGTACGTC. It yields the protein CASSAAGQAYEQYV.